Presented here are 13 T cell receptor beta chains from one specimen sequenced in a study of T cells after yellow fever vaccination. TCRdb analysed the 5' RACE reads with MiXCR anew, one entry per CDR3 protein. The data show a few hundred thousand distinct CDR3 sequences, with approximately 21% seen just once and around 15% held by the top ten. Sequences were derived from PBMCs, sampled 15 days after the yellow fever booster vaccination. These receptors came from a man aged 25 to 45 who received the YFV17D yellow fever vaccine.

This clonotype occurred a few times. CDR3 sequence (DNA): TGTGCCAGCAGCTTAGGCGCAGGGTTGAGGGAGACCCAGTACTTC. This codes for CASSLGAGLRETQYF. The J gene is TRBJ2-5, the V gene TRBV7-6; D is perhaps TRBD1 (5 bases). Germline CDR1 reads SGHVS; CDR2 reads FNYEAQ. The CDR3 is made up of 15 amino acids. Trimming cost V 1 base and J 5 bases, with 14 bases left between them. The variable domain in full, with the rest retrieved from reference TRBV7-6 and TRBJ2-5, is GAGVSQSPRYKVTKRGQDVALRCDPISGHVSLYWYRQALGQGPEFLTYFNYEAQQDKSGLPNDRFSAERPEGSISTLTIQRTEQRDSAMYRCASSLGAGLRETQYFGPGTRLLVL.

This CDR3 reads CASSAGLAGGYNEQFF. CDR3 in DNA: TGTGCCAGCAGCGCGGGACTAGCGGGAGGCTACAATGAGCAGTTCTTC. The gene calls are TRBV7-2 and TRBJ2-1; 15 nucleotides match TRBD2. The germline gives CDR1 SGHTA, CDR2 FQGNSA. With V trimmed by 5 bases and J by 3 bases, 2 bases remained unmatched. CDR3 length: 16 amino acids.

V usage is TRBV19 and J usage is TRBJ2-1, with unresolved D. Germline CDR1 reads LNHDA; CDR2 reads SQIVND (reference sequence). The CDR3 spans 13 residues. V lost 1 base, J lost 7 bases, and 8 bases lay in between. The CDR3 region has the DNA TGTGCCAGTAGTATAGGTCATTCAAATGAGCAGTTCTTC. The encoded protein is CASSIGHSNEQFF.

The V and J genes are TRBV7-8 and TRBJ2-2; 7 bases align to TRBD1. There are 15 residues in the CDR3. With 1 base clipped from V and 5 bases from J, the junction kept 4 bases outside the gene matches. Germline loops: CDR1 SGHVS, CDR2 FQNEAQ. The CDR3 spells CASSLVVRGTGELFF. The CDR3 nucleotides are TGTGCCAGCAGCTTAGTCGTCAGGGGGACCGGGGAGCTGTTTTTT.

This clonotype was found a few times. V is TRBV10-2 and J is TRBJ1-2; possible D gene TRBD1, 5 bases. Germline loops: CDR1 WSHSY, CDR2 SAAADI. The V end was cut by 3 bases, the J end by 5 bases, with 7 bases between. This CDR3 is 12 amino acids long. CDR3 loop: CASSDRVYGYTF. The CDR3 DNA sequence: TGCGCCAGCAGTGACAGGGTGTATGGCTACACCTTC.

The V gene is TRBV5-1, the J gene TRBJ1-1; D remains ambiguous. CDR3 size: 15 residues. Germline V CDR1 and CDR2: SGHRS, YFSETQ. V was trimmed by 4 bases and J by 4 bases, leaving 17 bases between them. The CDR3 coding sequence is TGCGCCAGCAGCGTCGGCCCCGCGGATGGCACTGAAGCTTTCTTT. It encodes CASSVGPADGTEAFF.

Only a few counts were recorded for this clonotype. CDR3 sequence: CASSLRDFGEQYF. The CDR3 region has the DNA TGTGCCAGCAGCCTCCGGGACTTTGGCGAGCAGTACTTC. The chain has TRBV12-3 or TRBV12-4 and TRBJ2-7; maybe TRBD2 (6 bases). The CDR3 runs to 13 residues. V dropped 6 bases and J dropped 6 bases, with 15 bases sitting between them.

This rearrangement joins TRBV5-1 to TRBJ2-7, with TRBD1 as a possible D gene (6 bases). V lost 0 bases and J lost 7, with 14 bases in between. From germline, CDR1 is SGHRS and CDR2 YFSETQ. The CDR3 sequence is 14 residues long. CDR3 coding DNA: TGCGCCAGCAGCTTGGGGGACAACAGAGATGAGCAGTACTTC. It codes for CASSLGDNRDEQYF.

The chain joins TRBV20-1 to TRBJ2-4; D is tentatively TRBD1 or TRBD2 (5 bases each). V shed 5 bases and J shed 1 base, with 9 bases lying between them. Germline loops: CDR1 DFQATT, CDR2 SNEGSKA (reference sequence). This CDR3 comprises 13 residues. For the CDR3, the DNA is TGCAGTGCTGGGGGTGGGGCCAAAAACATTCAGTACTTC. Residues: CSAGGGAKNIQYF.

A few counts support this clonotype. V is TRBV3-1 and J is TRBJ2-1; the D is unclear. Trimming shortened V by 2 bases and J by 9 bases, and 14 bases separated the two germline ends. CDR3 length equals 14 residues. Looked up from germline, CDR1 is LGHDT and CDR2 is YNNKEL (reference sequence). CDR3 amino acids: CASSQPPLVVEQFF. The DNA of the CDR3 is TGTGCCAGCAGCCAACCGCCCCTAGTTGTTGAGCAGTTCTTC.

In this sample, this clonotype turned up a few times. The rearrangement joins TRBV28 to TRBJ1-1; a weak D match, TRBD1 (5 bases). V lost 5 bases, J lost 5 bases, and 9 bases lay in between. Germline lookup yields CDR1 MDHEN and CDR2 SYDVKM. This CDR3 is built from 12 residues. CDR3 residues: CASSTQGTEAFF. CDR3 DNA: TGTGCCAGCAGTACCCAGGGTACTGAAGCTTTCTTT. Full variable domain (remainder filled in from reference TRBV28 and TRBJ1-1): DVKVTQSSRYLVKRTGEKVFLECVQDMDHENMFWYRQDPGLGLRLIYFSYDVKMKEKGDIPEGYSVSREKKERFSLILESASTNQTSMYLCASSTQGTEAFFGQGTRLTVV.

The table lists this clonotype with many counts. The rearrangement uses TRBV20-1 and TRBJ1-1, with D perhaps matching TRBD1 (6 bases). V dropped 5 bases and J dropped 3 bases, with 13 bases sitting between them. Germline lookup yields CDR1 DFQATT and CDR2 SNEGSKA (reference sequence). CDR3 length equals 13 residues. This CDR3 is CSARRDTYTEAFF. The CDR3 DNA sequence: TGCAGTGCTCGCCGGGACACCTACACTGAAGCTTTCTTT.

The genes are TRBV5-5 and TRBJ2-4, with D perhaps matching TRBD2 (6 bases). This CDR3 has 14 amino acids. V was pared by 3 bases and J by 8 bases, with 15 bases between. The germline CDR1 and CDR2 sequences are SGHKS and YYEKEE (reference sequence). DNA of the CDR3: TGTGCCAGCAGCTCCTCCGGGACTGGGGACATTCAGTACTTC. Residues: CASSSSGTGDIQYF. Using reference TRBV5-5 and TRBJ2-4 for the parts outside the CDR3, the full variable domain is DAGVTQSPTHLIKTRGQQVTLRCSPISGHKSVSWYQQVLGQGPQFIFQYYEKEERGRGNFPDRFSARQFPNYSSELNVNALLLGDSALYLCASSSSGTGDIQYFGAGTRLSVL.